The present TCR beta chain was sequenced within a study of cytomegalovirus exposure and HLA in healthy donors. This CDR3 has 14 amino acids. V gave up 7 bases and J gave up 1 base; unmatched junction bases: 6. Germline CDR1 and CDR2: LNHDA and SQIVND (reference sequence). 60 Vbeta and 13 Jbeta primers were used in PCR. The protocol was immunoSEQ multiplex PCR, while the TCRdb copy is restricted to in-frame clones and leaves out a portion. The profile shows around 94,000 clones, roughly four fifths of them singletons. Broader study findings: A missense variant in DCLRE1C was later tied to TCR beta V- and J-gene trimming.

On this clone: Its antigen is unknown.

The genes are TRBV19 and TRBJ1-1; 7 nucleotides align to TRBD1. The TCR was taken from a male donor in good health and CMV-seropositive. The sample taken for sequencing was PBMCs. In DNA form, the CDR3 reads TGTGCCAGTAAAAGACAGGGCTCGAACACTGAAGCTTTCTTT. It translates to CASKRQGSNTEAFF.